These 7 T cell receptor beta chains came from one sample sequenced in a study of human T cells and chemical hapten exposure. Regarding time point: patch test 1, 2 weeks after DPC sensitization. Treatment indicated: therapeutic diphenylcyclopropenone sensitization with weekly scalp DPC. TCRdb fed the RACE reads into MiXCR, producing one record per CDR3 protein. Of roughly 86,000 distinct CDR3 sequences listed, about 10% are singletons. Source: whole blood, taken in connection with sensitization to the hapten diphenylcyclopropenone (DPC). Every receptor here comes from a man aged 35-49 years with alopecia areata. Some clones in this sample may be carry-over from other donors' samples.

This clonotype was seen a few times. CDR3 protein: CASSDSGTGGTLNTGELFF. The CDR3 DNA reads as TGTGCCAGCAGCGATTCCGGGACAGGAGGGACCCTGAACACCGGGGAGCTGTTTTTT. The chain uses TRBV9 and TRBJ2-2; TRBD1 matches 8 bases. The CDR3 contains 19 residues. J gave up 1 base and V 3 bases, and 14 bases lay outside the gene matches. Germline lookup yields CDR1 SGDLS and CDR2 YYNGEE.

In the case of this clonotype: One junction end disagrees with the germline gene, perhaps due to a read error. This chain joins TRBV27 and TRBJ2-3, with 8 bases fitting TRBD1. This CDR3 contains 17 residues. Germline CDR1 is MNHEY and CDR2 is SMNVEV (reference sequence). The CDR3 DNA reads TGTGCCAGCAGTTTAGGGTCAATTGCGACAGGGGCCGGGGTACGGCATTTT. The encoded protein is CASSLGSIATGAGVRHF.

This chain links TRBV6-6 with TRBJ2-1; D perhaps matches TRBD1 (5 bases). The CDR3 contains 14 residues. The ends were cut back, 5 bases at V and 8 bases at J, with 16 bases in the middle. Germline CDR1 and CDR2: MNHNY and SVGAGI (reference sequence). The CDR3 sequence is CASSPRTTSHEQFF. CDR3 sequence (DNA): TGTGCCAGCAGTCCGCGGACAACTTCCCATGAGCAGTTCTTC.

The chain combines TRBV24-1 with TRBJ2-1; D not certain. CDR1 and CDR2 from the germline V gene are KGHDR and SFDVKD. Trimming pared 0 bases from V and 9 bases from J, leaving 8 bases between. The CDR3 runs to 13 residues. CDR3 coding DNA: TGTGCCACCAGTGATTTGAGGGATAGTGAGCAGTTCTTC. Translation: CATSDLRDSEQFF.

This clonotype showed up just a few times. CDR3 DNA: TGTGCCAGCAGTTTAGAGGACAGGACGAACACTGAAGCTTTCTTT. Translated, it gives CASSLEDRTNTEAFF. The chain links TRBV27 to TRBJ1-1, with 7 bases that match TRBD1. V shed 2 bases and J 1 base; nucleotides not matched to a gene: 4. The germline V gene encodes CDR1 MNHEY and CDR2 SMNVEV (reference sequence). There are 15 residues in the CDR3.

With respect to this clonotype: No conserved phenylalanine or tryptophan is present at the end of the CDR3, so a read error is the likely explanation. The gene calls are TRBV5-1 and TRBJ2-3, with 7 bases identical to TRBD2. Trimming at V came to 4 bases and at J to 2 bases, leaving 7 bases not matched to a gene. The V gene's germline CDR1 is SGHRS and CDR2 YFSETQ. The CDR3 runs 15 residues. The CDR3 bases are TGCGCCAGCAGCGCCCCGGGACTACCCACAGATACGCAGTATTCT. This sequence encodes CASSAPGLPTDTQYS.

The V and J genes are TRBV3-1 and TRBJ2-3; D unresolved. There are 15 residues in the CDR3. Trimming shortened V by 0 bases and J by 4 bases, and 11 bases separated the two germline ends. Germline loops: CDR1 LGHDT, CDR2 YNNKEL (reference sequence). The CDR3 here is CASSQDPAVPDTQYF. CDR3 nucleotide sequence: TGTGCCAGCAGCCAAGATCCTGCGGTCCCAGATACGCAGTATTTT.